This T cell receptor beta chain was observed in a study of beta chain features in type 1 diabetes. Turning to the study itself: Across all samples, fewer than 140 million sorted cells were examined.

Only a few counts were recorded for this clone. This CDR3 contains 18 residues. Germline CDR1 ENHRY, CDR2 SYGVKD. V lost 0 bases, J lost 2 bases, and 18 bases lay in between. TCRB transcripts that were expressed got sequenced, as all of the isolated RNA had been reverse transcribed. Profiling relied on immunoSEQ multiplex PCR, and the TCRdb table lists in-frame clones only, not all of them. The sample shows about 140,000 clones, 9.7% of them seen only once. The single heparinised draw taken from each donor contained about 100 mL of blood on average. This rearrangement joins TRBV10-3 to TRBJ2-3; D might be TRBD1 (5 bases). This receptor was identified in a woman aged 40 to 50 in good health. The source material was central memory CD4+ T cells from blood. For the CDR3, the DNA is TGTGCCATCAGTGAGTCGAGGTCGTTTACAGGTGCCACAGATACGCAGTATTTT. Its translation is CAISESRSFTGATDTQYF.